The T cell receptor beta chain under discussion was sequenced for a study of cytotoxic CD8 clonotypes in ibrutinib-treated CLL. Study summary: Each sample contained, on average, approximately 230,000 productive templates and nearly 95,000 productive rearrangements.

CDR1 MNHEY and CDR2 SVGAGI come from the germline V gene. This CDR3 has 15 residues. With 0 bases removed from V and 3 bases from J, the gap between germline ends came to 8 bases. Study observations and caveats: Rare overall, public clonotypes shrank or held steady under therapy. Pretreatment clonality was elevated relative to age-matched healthy donors and paralleled circulating CD8+ T-cell counts.

The intended depth for sequencing was 1 in 200,000 to 1 in 1 million T cells. The assay was immunoSEQ multiplex PCR, and TCRdb's table has in-frame clones only and misses some. The sample shows approximately 70,000 clones, approximately 90% of them seen only once. Comment on this clone: Its antigen is unidentified.

The J gene is TRBJ1-4, the V gene TRBV6-5, with D uncertain. The sample here was PBMCs, taken after 12 months of ibrutinib treatment. The receptor comes from a human donor with chronic lymphocytic leukemia. In DNA form, the CDR3 reads TGTGCCAGCAGTTACTCGACAAGGCCTAATGAAAAACTGTTTTTT. This encodes CASSYSTRPNEKLFF.